The sequence of this TCR beta chain was determined in a study of immune evolution from preneoplasia to lung adenocarcinoma (dated by TCRdb to the early 2020s). General notes on the study: HLA loss of heterozygosity was observed in approximately 7%, 15% and 30% of AIS, MIA and ADC lesions, respectively, and was not observed in any AAH lesions. The study combined immune gene expression, TCR sequencing and multiplex immunofluorescence to profile immune contexture across lung adenocarcinoma precursors and invasive adenocarcinoma. Resected precursor lesions (AAH, AIS, MIA) and invasive adenocarcinomas were each compared against paired morphologically normal lung tissue. The sample size depended on which specimens were available, not on a prior power calculation. The immune data were integrated with whole exome sequencing and methylation data from the same cohort of nodules. A total of around 58 patients with pulmonary nodules who underwent surgical resection were included in the overall cohort. TCR sequencing data came from 51 patients. According to the study, around 99 samples were used for TCR sequencing. POLYSOLVER was used to infer Class I HLA alleles from exome data, while LOHHLA was used to detect allele-specific HLA loss.

The germline V gene yields SQVTM for CDR1 and ANQGSEA for CDR2. The CDR3 sequence holds 14 residues, the cysteine and phenylalanine included. Here the CDR3 DNA is all that survives: 42 bases in frame from base 1. The germline ends are 18 bases apart after V is trimmed by 7 bases and J by 3 bases. Between 2014 and 2017, the patients underwent resection in either Japan or China. Two lung cancer pathologists independently confirmed the histologic diagnosis of each case on H&E slides. Macro-dissection after pathologic assessment enriched premalignant or tumor cells for nucleic acid extraction. DNA was isolated from FFPE tissue using the AllPrep DNA/RNA FFPE Kit. What the authors observed across the whole study: Because all patients came from Japan and China, whether the findings apply to Western populations was uncertain. The findings rested on association rather than direct causation, and larger cohorts with long-term follow-up and longitudinal biopsies were considered necessary. T cell clonality was highest in KRAS-mutant nodules compared with EGFR-mutant or double wild-type lesions. Clonality was highest in normal lung, while later-stage lesions appeared to show lower clonality but higher T cell density and diversity. The highest top T cell clone frequencies were observed in normal lung, and a progressive decrease in top T cell clone frequencies appeared to occur from AAH through AIS, MIA and invasive adenocarcinoma.

As to this clone: The antigen this receptor binds is unknown. One base away there is no much larger clone; base qualities are not given.

The immunoSEQ hsTCRbeta Kit was used to sequence TCR beta CDR3 regions from DNA. As for how the authors treated the data: The ImmunoSEQ Analyzer was used to analyse the TCR sequencing data. T cell clonality was calculated on productive rearrangements as 1 minus Pielou's evenness. To measure T cell diversity, the inverse Simpson index was applied to productive templates. T cell density was defined as TCR beta template counts normalized to usable DNA, with usable DNA estimated by amplification and sequencing of housekeeping genes. TCR metrics were compared across histologic stages using two-sided Kruskal-Wallis tests. The immuneACCESS repertoire file appears here via TCRdb, limited to in-frame rearrangements. These files lack a portion of the clones; in checked studies, under half of the deficit traces to unresolved V genes, and the cause of the others is not known. Clone size and V and J calls were adopted from that table, with D and trimming inferred from the DNA. Counted in this sample were 10,000 to 14,000 clones; about nine tenths of them appeared once. The top ten clonotypes cover roughly 3.5% of the sample.

Sequencing used FFPE invasive lung adenocarcinoma tissue. The cell subset or site label here, explained by the study, means: frankly invasive lung adenocarcinoma (ADC). This sequence originates from a person aged 65-85 years with invasive lung adenocarcinoma. The chain employs TRBV29-1 and TRBJ1-1, and the D gene may be TRBD1, 5 bases matching. The CDR3 reads as follows: CSGGLKIGDTEAFF. The nucleotides read TGCAGCGGGGGACTCAAAATAGGAGACACTGAAGCTTTCTTT.